This TCR beta chain is from a study of T-cell memory formation after mild COVID-19. Background on the study: Clusters of TCRs were largely donor specific.

UMIs and sample barcodes were carried by the TCR alpha and TCR beta cDNA libraries that 5'RACE produced using constant-segment primers. TCRdb processed the 5' RACE reads anew with MiXCR; each CDR3 protein has one entry. The table records around 300,000 distinct CDR3 sequences, just under 20% of them present only once. The origin of this receptor is a young man who had mild COVID-19 (a few samples of this study predate the infection). Cell type and time point are not known. Sequencing used PBMCs or a T cell subset sorted from them (not recorded which).

The CDR3 sequence: CASSLGTQGEQFF. CDR3 bases: TGCGCCAGCAGCTTGGGGACCCAGGGGGAGCAGTTCTTC. V usage is TRBV5-1 and J usage is TRBJ2-1; D is possibly TRBD1 (6 bases). Trimming removed 0 bases from V and 10 bases from J, with 11 bases in between. The CDR3 sequence is 13 residues long. Germline assignment: CDR1 SGHRS and CDR2 YFSETQ.